This T cell receptor beta chain originates from a study of cytomegalovirus exposure and HLA in healthy donors. Broader study findings: Among immune exposure information, only CMV serostatus was available. In an earlier analysis, in roughly 600 donors, most V segments appeared productive either ~87% or ~30% of the time. Highest at DRB1 and lowest at HLA-C, TCR association rates differed among HLA loci in a later analysis.

Concerning this clone: What it binds is not known.

V was pared by 5 bases and J by 8 bases, with 22 bases between. This CDR3 has 16 amino acids. Per the germline V gene, CDR1 is SGHVS and CDR2 is FQNEAQ. It was with 60 Vbeta and 13 Jbeta primers that the PCR ran. Generated by immunoSEQ multiplex PCR, the TCRdb table keeps only in-frame clones and is missing some. The table includes around 120,000 clones, around 83% detected once. The chain has TRBV7-8 and TRBJ2-1; D remains unclear. The sample comprised PBMCs. The TCR sequence derives from a girl aged 2-15 years in good health and CMV-seronegative. CDR3 amino acids: CASSTADWYGGDEQFF. CDR3 DNA sequence: TGTGCCAGCAGCACAGCAGATTGGTATGGTGGCGATGAGCAGTTCTTC.